These T cell receptor beta chains were read from a single sample in a study of vaccination and CD4 T cells after COVID-19. TCRdb redid the calling of the PCR reads with MiXCR, one entry per CDR3 protein. Of about 11,000 distinct CDR3 sequences in the sample, over 60% were seen once. No antigen is known for these receptors. Source material: CD4+ T cells from blood, cultured in vitro. All receptors derive from a human donor who had recovered from COVID-19. Both conserved end residues are part of each CDR3.

TRBJ2-5,TRBV28,CASSFLETQYF
TRBJ2-7,TRBV2,CASSKTAAGYEQYF
TRBJ1-5,TRBV2,CASSESPAYWPQHF
TRBJ2-3,TRBV20-1,CSANAWLAGSPDTQYF
TRBJ1-2,TRBV27,CASSLGGQGPYGYTF
TRBJ1-6,TRBV7-9,CASGGTVYSPLHF
TRBJ2-7,TRBV24-1,CATSDNRDRGSYEQYF
TRBJ2-5,TRBV7-2,CASSRPGTSGTTTQYF
TRBJ2-5,TRBV7-9,CASSPHRNQETQYF
TRBJ1-5,TRBV19,CASIDGPDSNQPQHF
TRBJ2-7,TRBV20-1,CSARLPTANYEQYF
TRBJ2-2,TRBV11-3,CASSSRVRTGDREGPTGELFF
TRBJ2-2,TRBV7-2,CASSLARSPTGELFF
TRBJ2-2,TRBV12-3/TRBV12-4,CASSPQQDTGELFF